This is a list of T cell receptor beta chains from one sample in a study of blood T cells in healthy people across ages. TCRdb re-analysed the 5' RACE reads in MiXCR, keeping a single row per CDR3 protein. The table shows fewer than 1 million distinct CDR3 sequences, with 40% to 50% occurring only once. The sample was blood. Receptors originate from a man in his 60s in good health. Each CDR3 is given with its conserved first and last residue. The D gene is left open where the match is weak. The size of a clone is reported for some rows only, either as once, few or many, or as a class for expanded clones.

-	-	TRBV28	TRBJ2-7	TGTGCCAGCAGCAGCGTGGTCTACGAGCAGTACTTC	CASSSVVYEQYF
-	-	TRBV6-5	TRBJ2-7	TGTGCCAGCAGTTACTCGGGTGCCGGGTCAGTTCCCGATACTGGTTACGGGCAGTACTTC	CASSYSGAGSVPDTGYGQYF
TRBD2	few	TRBV10-3	TRBJ2-3	TGTGCCATCAGTGGCGACATACCGGGACTAGAAGTCACAGATACGCAGTATTTT	CAISGDIPGLEVTDTQYF
-	-	TRBV3-1	TRBJ1-2	TGTGCCAGCAGTCCGGGCCCGGGCAACTATGGCTACACCTTC	CASSPGPGNYGYTF
-	-	TRBV6-4	TRBJ1-2	TGTGCCAGCTGGGACACCAACTATGGCTACACCTTC	CASWDTNYGYTF
-	-	TRBV12-3/TRBV12-4	TRBJ2-2	TGTGCCAGCAGTCTAACCCGCACCGGGGAGCTGTTTTTT	CASSLTRTGELFF
-	-	TRBV24-1	TRBJ2-7	TGTGCCACCAGTGATGGACAGAGCTCCTACGAGCAGTACTTC	CATSDGQSSYEQYF
-	few	TRBV2	TRBJ1-6	TGTGCCAGCAGTCCCGGGCGGGGGGCTCTTCTCTCTTCACCCCTCCACTTT	CASSPGRGALLSSPLHF
-	few	TRBV20-1	TRBJ2-5	TGCAGTGCTAGTAACAGGGCAAGGAAGACCCAGTACTTC	CSASNRARKTQYF
-	few	TRBV6-4	TRBJ2-6	TGTGCCAGCAGCGTAGACGGAATAGGAACCTCTGGGGCCAACGTCCTGACTTTC	CASSVDGIGTSGANVLTF
-	few	TRBV6-5	TRBJ1-5	TGTGCCAGCAAGGGGTACGACGGCAATCAGCCCCAGCATTTT	CASKGYDGNQPQHF
-	once	TRBV5-4	TRBJ2-1	TGTGCCAGCAGCTTTTCAGGACAGATGAAAAATGAGCAGTTCTTC	CASSFSGQMKNEQFF
-	-	TRBV27	TRBJ2-7	TGTGCCAGCAGTTCCAACGTTTGGGGCGAGCAGTACTTC	CASSSNVWGEQYF
-	-	TRBV20-1	TRBJ1-5	TGCAGTGCTAGAGATGGAGGGGTGGGTCAGCCCCAGCATTTT	CSARDGGVGQPQHF
TRBD1	few	TRBV6-1	TRBJ2-7	TGTGCCAGCAGTGAAGCGTACTCCAGGGACAGACAACCGATCTACGAGCAGTACTTC	CASSEAYSRDRQPIYEQYF
-	-	TRBV11-2	TRBJ2-3	TGTGCCAGCAGCTCAGGTATTAGGACAGCGAGCACAGATACGCAGTATTTT	CASSSGIRTASTDTQYF
-	-	TRBV28	TRBJ2-2	TGTGCCAGCAGTTTACCCCAGGTGAGGACCGGGGAGCTGTTTTTT	CASSLPQVRTGELFF
-	-	TRBV7-2	TRBJ2-7	TGTGCCAGCAGCTTCCTGGTATACGAGCAGTACTTC	CASSFLVYEQYF
-	-	TRBV13	TRBJ2-7	TGTGCCAGCAGCTTAGGGGGGCACTCCTACGAGCAGTACTTC	CASSLGGHSYEQYF
TRBD1	-	TRBV29-1	TRBJ1-2	TGCAGCGTTGAAGACAGCGGGGACAGGGGTTCCTATGGCTACACCTTC	CSVEDSGDRGSYGYTF
TRBD1	-	TRBV7-2	TRBJ1-6	TGTGCCAGCAGCTTGGACAGGGTAACTAATTCACCCCTCCACTTT	CASSLDRVTNSPLHF
TRBD1	-	TRBV6-2/TRBV6-3	TRBJ2-7	TGTGCCAGCAGTCCAATGACAGGGGGAGTCGAGCAGTACTTC	CASSPMTGGVEQYF
-	few	TRBV5-1	TRBJ2-7	TGCGCCAGCAGCTTGACCTCCGGTGGGGGGGCGGAAGAGCAGTACTTC	CASSLTSGGGAEEQYF
-	-	TRBV25-1	TRBJ1-1	TGTGCCAGCAGTGAATCTCGCCAATTGAACACTGAAGCTTTCTTT	CASSESRQLNTEAFF
-	few	TRBV24-1	TRBJ2-1	TGTGCCACCAGTAATTGGTTAAACAATGAGCAGTTCTTC	CATSNWLNNEQFF
-	few	TRBV9	TRBJ2-1	TGTGCCAGCTCCCGATCCCCCCTGGAGCCGTATGAGCAGTTCTTC	CASSRSPLEPYEQFF
-	-	TRBV30	TRBJ2-1	TGTGCCTGGAGACAAGGCGGCGAATTTGTGCAGTTCTTC	CAWRQGGEFVQFF
-	-	TRBV7-9	TRBJ2-3	TGTGCCAGCAGCCGTGGGATGCGTGGGGTAGGCACAGATACGCAGTATTTT	CASSRGMRGVGTDTQYF
-	-	TRBV7-2	TRBJ2-2	TGTGCCAGCAGCTTAGCAAACGGTATCGGATTGACCGGGGAGCTGTTTTTT	CASSLANGIGLTGELFF
-	-	TRBV7-2	TRBJ2-1	TGTGCCAGCAGCTTAGAGGCGGGGCGGTCCAATGAGCAGTTCTTC	CASSLEAGRSNEQFF
TRBD1	-	TRBV11-2	TRBJ2-3	TGTGCCAGCAGCTTAGATCGTAACAGGGGAGAGTTGATGGCTACGCAGTATTTT	CASSLDRNRGELMATQYF
TRBD2	-	TRBV7-9	TRBJ2-5	TGTGCCAGCAGCTTCGGACTAGCGGGGCCTTATCGGGAGACCCAGTACTTC	CASSFGLAGPYRETQYF
-	many	TRBV4-3	TRBJ1-2	TGCGCCAGCAGCCAGCCTGGGGGGGCCTATGGCTACACCTTC	CASSQPGGAYGYTF
TRBD1	-	TRBV20-1	TRBJ2-7	TGCAGTGCTAGAGATAGAAGACAGGGGGCCCACGAGCAGTACTTC	CSARDRRQGAHEQYF
-	few	TRBV2	TRBJ2-1	TGTGCCAGCAGTGATAGGGGCAGGGGTCAGTACAATGAGCAGTTCTTC	CASSDRGRGQYNEQFF
-	few	TRBV14	TRBJ2-7	TGTGCCAGCAGCCAAGATTTGGTGAGAGGGGAGCAGTACTTC	CASSQDLVRGEQYF
TRBD1	-	TRBV12-3/TRBV12-4	TRBJ1-1	TGTGCCAGCAGTTCCCGGGACAGGTCGTTGAACACTGAAGCTTTCTTT	CASSSRDRSLNTEAFF
TRBD2	-	TRBV20-1	TRBJ2-1	TGCAGTGCTAGCTCCCCGGGGCGGGGGTACAATGAGCAGTTCTTC	CSASSPGRGYNEQFF
-	few	TRBV7-9	TRBJ2-3	TGTGCCAGCAGCCCAGGGGCCGTTTCTAGCACAGATACGCAGTATTTT	CASSPGAVSSTDTQYF
-	-	TRBV27	TRBJ2-7	TGTGCCAGCGCCTTTGGGGAGAGCTACGAGCAGTACTTC	CASAFGESYEQYF
TRBD1	-	TRBV4-1	TRBJ2-3	TGCGCCAGCAGCCAAGGACAGGGGAGAAATCGGGGCACAGATACGCAGTATTTT	CASSQGQGRNRGTDTQYF
TRBD1	many	TRBV7-2	TRBJ2-5	TGTGCCAGCAGCAGGGGACAGCTCCAAGAGACCCAGTACTTC	CASSRGQLQETQYF